Each of the 12 T cell receptor beta chains below was sequenced from the same sample in a study of Ad26.COV2.S vaccination and SARS-CoV-2 variants. Sequencing was performed with immunoSEQ multiplex PCR; in TCRdb, only in-frame clones are kept and a portion is missing. This table has about 350,000 clones, around 89% appearing once. Treatment of the sample: some 20 received Ad26.COV2.S at low or high dose, single or two shots; roughly five received placebo; per-sample allocation not given. After the first vaccine or placebo injection, samples were drawn on day 63. The sample was peripheral blood, taken in a trial of Ad26.COV2.S vaccine versus placebo. These receptors all come from a person aged 18 to 59 who received the Ad26.COV2.S COVID-19 vaccine or a placebo.

The chain has TRBV28 and TRBJ1-5; 8 bases map to TRBD1. Germline V gives CDR1 MDHEN, CDR2 SYDVKM. V was clipped by 4 bases and J by 0 bases; unmatched bases: 5. CDR3 length equals 16 residues. The CDR3 reads CASSSQGVYSNQPQHF. CDR3 bases: TGTGCCAGCAGTTCACAGGGGGTTTATAGCAATCAGCCCCAGCATTTT.

The chain is built from TRBV6-2 or TRBV6-3 and TRBJ2-7; TRBD2 matches 7 bases. The CDR3 spans 15 residues. Germline loops: CDR1 MNHEY, CDR2 SVGEGT. The V gene end was trimmed by 0 bases and the J gene end by 0 bases; junction bases not matched to a gene: 2. The CDR3 region is CASSYSRTSSYEQYF. The CDR3 DNA reads as TGTGCCAGCAGTTACTCGCGGACTAGCTCCTACGAGCAGTACTTC.

This clone has a single count. The rearrangement uses TRBV25-1 and TRBJ2-4; D uncertain. Trimming left V 6 bases short and J 0 bases short, with 12 bases between. The CDR3 is made up of 15 amino acids. Germline CDR1 reads MGHDK; CDR2 reads SYGVNS. CDR3 in DNA: TGTGCCAGCAGGAGACCACGGCTAGCCAAAAACATTCAGTACTTC. It codes for CASRRPRLAKNIQYF.

The chain employs TRBV28 and TRBJ2-3; weak D call: TRBD1 (5 bases). Germline-derived CDR1 and CDR2 are MDHEN and SYDVKM. The CDR3 is 14 amino acids. V lost 3 bases, J lost 6 bases, and 13 bases lay in between. The CDR3 loop is CASSFRQGGDTQYF. The CDR3 coding sequence is TGTGCCAGCAGTTTCCGGCAGGGTGGGGATACGCAGTATTTT.

This chain joins TRBV6-5 and TRBJ2-5; D may correspond to TRBD1 or TRBD2 (5 bases each). Trimming cost V 2 bases and J 1 base, with 8 bases left between them. Germline V gives CDR1 MNHEY, CDR2 SVGAGI. The CDR3 sequence is 14 residues long. The CDR3 DNA reads TGTGCCAGCAGTTACGGGGGACCCCAAGAGACCCAGTACTTC. As protein: CASSYGGPQETQYF.

The V gene is TRBV25-1, the J gene TRBJ2-5, with a tentative D call TRBD2 (5 bases). Germline-derived CDR1 and CDR2 are MGHDK and SYGVNS. The ends were cut back, 7 bases at V and 6 bases at J, with 18 bases in the middle. The length of the CDR3 is 14 residues. The CDR3 DNA sequence: TGTGCCAGCATGGAGGATGCCCACAAAAAGACCCAGTACTTC. It translates to CASMEDAHKKTQYF.

This chain links TRBV7-2 with TRBJ2-7, with a tentative D call TRBD1 (5 bases). CDR3 length equals 15 residues. Germline V gene data show CDR1 as SGHTA and CDR2 as FQGNSA. Trimming shortened V by 5 bases and J by 0 bases, and 14 bases separated the two germline ends. For the CDR3, the DNA is TGTGCCAGCAGCCCCCGGACAACGAGCTCCTACGAGCAGTACTTC. It encodes CASSPRTTSSYEQYF.

For the CDR3, the DNA is TGTGCCAGCAGCCCATGGGAGAACACTGAAGCTTTCTTT. Translating gives CASSPWENTEAFF. This chain uses TRBV7-9 with TRBJ1-1, with D uncertain. Germline CDR1 reads SEHNR; CDR2 reads FQNEAQ (reference sequence). Trimming cost V 5 bases and J 1 base, with 8 bases left between them. This CDR3 spans 13 amino acids.

The V call is TRBV19, the J call TRBJ1-4; D remains unclear. Trimming stripped 4 bases from V and 8 bases from J, with 14 bases between. The germline CDR1 and CDR2 sequences are LNHDA and SQIVND (reference sequence). CDR3 length: 14 residues. CDR3 nucleotide sequence: TGTGCCAGTAGTACCGGAGCGGGAGGGGAAAAACTGTTTTTT. This codes for CASSTGAGGEKLFF.

The CDR3 reads CASTIGQGRGNQPQHF. For the CDR3, the DNA is TGTGCCAGTACTATCGGACAGGGCCGTGGCAATCAGCCCCAGCATTTT. The gene calls are TRBV19 and TRBJ1-5; 8 nucleotides align to TRBD1. Trimming cost V 7 bases and J 2 bases; bases outside gene matches: 10. The germline gives CDR1 LNHDA, CDR2 SQIVND (reference sequence). The CDR3 extends over 16 amino acids.

J is TRBJ1-1 and V is TRBV19; D remains ambiguous. CDR1 and CDR2 from the germline V gene are LNHDA and SQIVND (reference sequence). V lost 7 bases, J lost 5 bases, and 14 bases lay in between. CDR3 size: 13 residues. DNA for the CDR3: TGTGCCAGTATATCTAGAACGGGGACTGAAGCTTTCTTT. Translating it yields CASISRTGTEAFF.

The chain carries TRBV6-5 and TRBJ1-4, with D hard to call. The CDR3 extends over 14 amino acids. Trimming left V 6 bases short and J 0 bases short, with 8 bases between. Germline V gives CDR1 MNHEY, CDR2 SVGAGI. For the CDR3, the DNA is TGTGCCAGCAGACCCTCTGCAACTAATGAAAAACTGTTTTTT. It specifies CASRPSATNEKLFF.